This record covers a single T cell receptor (beta chain). This clonotype was seen just once. The clone's antigen remains unknown. Base qualities are missing; no much larger clone stands one base away. A solitary read yields weak support. The sample is drawn from a study of Graves' ophthalmopathy and Graves' hyperthyroidism (dated by TCRdb to about 2018). Regarding the research as a whole: Peripheral blood was collected at initial diagnosis, prior to any treatment. An independent validation cohort comprised some 18 hyperthyroidism patients and 15 to 17 patients who later progressed from hyperthyroidism to ophthalmopathy. In total, some 140 blood samples were TCR-sequenced: roughly 45 ophthalmopathy, roughly 80 hyperthyroidism and some 17 hyperthyroidism-to-ophthalmopathy patients. To explore V-J signatures that distinguish ophthalmopathy from hyperthyroidism, a discovery set of under 110 patients was enrolled, made up of around 40 with ophthalmopathy and 57 with stable hyperthyroidism. Following sample collection, hyperthyroidism patients were given methimazole at a starting dose of 30 mg daily, and ophthalmopathy patients were given high-dose intravenous methylprednisolone. TCR beta repertoire signatures were used to distinguish Graves' ophthalmopathy from Graves' hyperthyroidism and to predict progression to ophthalmopathy. In roughly six hyperthyroidism patients, T-cell repertoires of thyroid tissue and blood were compared. Overall results and qualifications from the work: Most of the expanded thyroid clonotypes with a frequency above 0.001 were also detected in blood, and it was suggested that the thyroid immune response may be reflected by blood repertoires. Sample size was not predetermined statistically, and investigators were not blinded to group allocation. In cross-validation, the 13-signature model distinguished ophthalmopathy from stable hyperthyroidism with just over 85% sensitivity and around 81% specificity, and in the test set the corresponding values were roughly 80% and 76%. In validation, the model predicted ophthalmopathy progression with about 70% sensitivity and about 73% specificity; roughly eleven predicted patients were CT-confirmed with GO in a median of approximately 6.5 months.

Ophthalmopathy patients had moderately to severely active disease, Clinical Activity Score of at least 3, NOSPECS grade of at least 4, and disease duration under 3 months. Patients with other autoimmune diseases, uncontrolled infections, pregnancy or lactation were excluded from the study. Clinical symptoms, serum thyroxine, TRAb, thyroid ultrasound and orbital computed tomography formed the basis of the diagnosis. Ficoll-Paque density gradient centrifugation was used to isolate PBMCs from about 10 ml of fresh peripheral blood. Total RNA was extracted using Trizol reagent, and RNA quality was checked on an Agilent 2100 Bioanalyzer. From the cysteine through the phenylalanine, the CDR3 covers 13 amino acids. Of all the DNA, just the CDR3 is kept, 39 bases in frame from base 1. CDR1 and CDR2 are drawn from the germline V gene: ENHRY, SYGVKD. V gives up 0 bases and J gives up 12 bases, and the segment between their germline ends measures 9 bases.

For repertoire sequencing, TCR beta CDR3 regions were amplified from RNA transcripts. HTBI primers and the Qiagen OneStep RT-PCR kit were used in a first-round RT-PCR, which was followed by a second-round multiplex PCR, size selection and purification. Sequencing of the libraries was carried out on an Illumina HiSeq2000 in paired-end mode with 100 bp reads. In the paper's pipeline: SOAPnuke was used to process the reads, throwing out any read that had adapters, had uncalled bases, had a mean Phred below 15, or lacked an exact constant-primer or identifier match. High-quality paired reads were merged with COPE v1.2.5. Clonotypes were defined as unique nucleotide sequences and were aligned to IMGT TRB V, D and J references using MiTCR v1.1. The analysis was limited to V-J combinations with a frequency above 0.0001, which together covered 99.2% of repertoires. For each V-J combination, a TCR clonal expansion and chaos score was defined as F50 clonal expansion divided by the chaos observed in the TCRdist matrix. Welch's t-statistics and random forest were used to narrow the features down to around twelve V-J combinations, which were then fed into a naive Bayes classifier. Thyroid-blood repertoire similarity was quantified with the Morisita-Horn index. The public reads were run again by TCRdb, first through fastp at Q25 and then through MiXCR, and only productive beta chains were kept. Every entry covers one CDR3 protein and lists the most common genes and DNA from its rows. TCRdb's processing, not the authors' own work, is the source of the V and J calls. Here the sample has approximately 700,000 distinct CDR3 sequences; 40% occur a single time. 35% to 55% of the sample is in the top ten clones.

The sequence links TRBV10-3 to TRBJ1-6, with the D gene not clear enough to name. This clonotype was sampled from an adult man with Graves' ophthalmopathy. Input material: peripheral blood. The nucleotide sequence is TGTGCCATCAGTGAGTCGGTCCTTCTACCCCTCCACTTT. It specifies CAISESVLLPLHF.